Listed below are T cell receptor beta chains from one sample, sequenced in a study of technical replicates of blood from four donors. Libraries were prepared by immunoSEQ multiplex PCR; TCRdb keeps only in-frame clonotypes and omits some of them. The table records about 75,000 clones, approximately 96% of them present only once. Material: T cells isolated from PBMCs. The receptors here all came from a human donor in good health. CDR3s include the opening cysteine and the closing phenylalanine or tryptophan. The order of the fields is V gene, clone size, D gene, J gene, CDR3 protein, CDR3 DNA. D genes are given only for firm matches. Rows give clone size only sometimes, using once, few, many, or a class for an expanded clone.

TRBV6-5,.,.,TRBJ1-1,CASSYSQKNTEAFF,TGTGCCAGCAGTTACTCTCAGAAGAACACTGAAGCTTTCTTT
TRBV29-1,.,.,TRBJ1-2,CSGAGISNYGYTF,TGCAGCGGTGCAGGGATTAGTAACTATGGCTACACCTTC
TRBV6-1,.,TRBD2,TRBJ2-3,CASRVAGSTDTQYF,TGTGCCAGCAGAGTAGCGGGCTCAACAGATACGCAGTATTTT
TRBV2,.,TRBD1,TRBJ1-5,CASRDRGELRPQHF,TGTGCCAGCAGGGACAGGGGTGAGTTAAGGCCCCAGCATTTT
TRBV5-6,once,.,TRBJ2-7,CASSLGGSLYEQYF,TGTGCCAGCAGCTTGGGAGGGAGTCTCTACGAGCAGTACTTC
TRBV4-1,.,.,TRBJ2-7,CASSPSSENAAYEQYF,TGCGCCAGCAGCCCGTCTAGCGAGAACGCTGCCTACGAGCAGTACTTC
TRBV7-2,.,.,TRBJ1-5,CASSLVGGGGNQPQHF,TGTGCCAGCAGCTTAGTGGGCGGGGGGGGCAATCAGCCCCAGCATTTT
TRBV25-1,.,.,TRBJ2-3,CASSAHTSGNTDTQYF,TGTGCCAGCAGTGCTCATACCTCAGGGAATACGGATACGCAGTATTTT
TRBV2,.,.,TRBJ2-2,CASSLWRNTGELFF,TGTGCCAGCTCCCTTTGGAGGAACACCGGGGAGCTGTTTTTT
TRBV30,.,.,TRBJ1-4,CAWSLGGATNEKLFF,TGTGCCTGGAGCTTGGGGGGGGCAACTAATGAAAAACTGTTTTTT
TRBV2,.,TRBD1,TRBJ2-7,CASSAGTGLRYEQYF,TGTGCCAGCAGTGCGGGGACAGGGTTAAGGTACGAGCAGTACTTC
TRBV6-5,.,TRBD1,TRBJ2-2,CASSNIHRGGELFF,TGTGCCAGCAGCAACATCCACAGGGGAGGGGAGCTGTTTTTT
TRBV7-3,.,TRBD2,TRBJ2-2,CASSLTPPLAGGNTGELFF,TGTGCCAGCAGCTTAACCCCCCCGCTAGCGGGAGGGAACACCGGGGAGCTGTTTTTT
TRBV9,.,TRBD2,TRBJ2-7,CASSPGGTYEQYF,TGTGCCAGCAGCCCGGGGGGGACCTACGAGCAGTACTTC
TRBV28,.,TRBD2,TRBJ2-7,CASSPGTSAVDEQYF,TGTGCCAGCAGTCCTGGGACTAGTGCAGTGGACGAGCAGTACTTC
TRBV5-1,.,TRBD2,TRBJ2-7,CASSWTSGTYEQYF,TGCGCCAGCAGCTGGACTAGCGGGACCTACGAGCAGTACTTC
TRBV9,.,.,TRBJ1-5,CASSLTGKDQPQHF,TGTGCCAGCAGCCTCACAGGGAAGGATCAGCCCCAGCATTTT
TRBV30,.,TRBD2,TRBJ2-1,CAWLPGLAGTEQFF,TGTGCCTGGCTCCCAGGACTAGCGGGAACTGAGCAGTTCTTC
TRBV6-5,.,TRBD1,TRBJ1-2,CASRPGQQLYGYTF,TGTGCCAGCAGACCGGGACAGCAACTTTATGGCTACACCTTC
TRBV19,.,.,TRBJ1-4,CASTKGSSNEKLFF,TGTGCCAGTACCAAGGGGTCTTCCAATGAAAAACTGTTTTTT
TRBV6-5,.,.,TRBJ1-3,CASSLRSSGNTIYF,TGTGCCAGCAGTTTAAGGAGCTCTGGAAACACCATATATTTT
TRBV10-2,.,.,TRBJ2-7,CASGDGSYEQYF,TGCGCCAGCGGGGACGGGAGCTACGAGCAGTACTTC
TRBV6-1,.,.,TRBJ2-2,CASIDSGELFF,TGTGCCAGCATTGACTCCGGGGAGCTGTTTTTT
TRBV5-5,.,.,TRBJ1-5,CASSLETTGYQPQHF,TGTGCCAGCAGCTTGGAGACGACAGGCTATCAGCCCCAGCATTTT
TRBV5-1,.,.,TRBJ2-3,CASSLDTGATDTQYF,TGCGCCAGCAGCTTGGACACAGGCGCCACAGATACGCAGTATTTT
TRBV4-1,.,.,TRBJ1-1,CASSPVGGGTEAFF,TGCGCCAGCAGCCCCGTAGGGGGGGGGACTGAAGCTTTCTTT
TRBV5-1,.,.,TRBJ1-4,CASRIEAWEKLFF,TGCGCCAGCAGAATTGAGGCCTGGGAAAAACTGTTTTTT
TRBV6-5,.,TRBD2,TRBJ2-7,CASSLAGVTYEQYF,TGTGCCAGCAGTCTAGCGGGAGTGACCTACGAGCAGTACTTC
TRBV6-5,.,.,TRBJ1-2,CASSYSRTAYGYTF,TGTGCCAGCAGTTACTCGAGGACAGCCTATGGCTACACCTTC
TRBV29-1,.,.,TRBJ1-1,CSGGENTEAFF,TGCAGCGGGGGGGAAAACACTGAAGCTTTCTTT
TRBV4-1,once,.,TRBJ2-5,CASSSGRGRRETQYF,TGCGCCAGCAGCTCAGGGCGGGGGCGCAGGGAGACCCAGTACTTC